A single T cell receptor beta chain is shown here with its context. The antigen remains undetermined. The data belong to a study of cytomegalovirus exposure and HLA in healthy donors. Study-level points and caveats: Per a prior analysis, the majority of TCR beta V segments were productive roughly 90% or roughly 30% of the time. The authors enumerated around 150 TCR beta chains as linked to cytomegalovirus.

PCR amplification relied on 60 Vbeta primers (plus 13 Jbeta primers). Authors' methods: A follow-up analysis tallied 65 million to 80 million unique TCR beta chains, roughly 11 million shared. Produced via immunoSEQ multiplex PCR; TCRdb's table is partial and in-frame only. D and trimming come from the DNA, and the V and J calls and clone size come from that table. Across some 110,000 clones, the top ten clones capture approximately 3.7% of the sample. This CDR3 comprises 14 residues. The J segment lost 4 bases and the V segment lost 8 bases, leaving 11 bases of the junction unmatched. CDR1 is MDHEN and CDR2 is SYDVKM in the germline V gene.

The gene calls are TRBV28 and TRBJ2-7; 7 positions match TRBD2. Sequencing used PBMCs. This clonotype was sampled from a man aged 25 to 40 in good health and CMV-seronegative. The CDR3: CASDHGGGEYEQYF. The CDR3 coding sequence is TGTGCCAGCGACCATGGCGGGGGAGAGTACGAGCAGTACTTC.